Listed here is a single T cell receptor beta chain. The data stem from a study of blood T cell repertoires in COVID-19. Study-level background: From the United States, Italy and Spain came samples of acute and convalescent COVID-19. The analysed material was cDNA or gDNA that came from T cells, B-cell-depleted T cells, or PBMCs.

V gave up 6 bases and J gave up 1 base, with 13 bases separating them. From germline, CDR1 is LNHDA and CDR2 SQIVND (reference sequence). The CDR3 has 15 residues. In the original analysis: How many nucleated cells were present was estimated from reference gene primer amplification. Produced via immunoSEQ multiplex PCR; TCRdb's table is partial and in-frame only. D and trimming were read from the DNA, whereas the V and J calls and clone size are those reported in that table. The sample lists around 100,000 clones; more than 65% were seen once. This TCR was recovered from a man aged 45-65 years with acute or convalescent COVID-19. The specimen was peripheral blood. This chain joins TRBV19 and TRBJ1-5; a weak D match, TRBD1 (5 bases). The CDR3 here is CASRFRVRSNQPQHF. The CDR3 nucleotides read TGTGCCAGTAGATTCAGGGTTCGAAGCAATCAGCCCCAGCATTTT.